This T cell receptor beta chain appears in the sequencing data of a study of identical twins. Findings and limits, study-wide: Researchers reported excess low generation probability among twin-shared out-of-frame alpha sequences.

The germline CDR1 and CDR2 sequences are SGHTA and FQGNSA. This CDR3 has 15 residues. The V gene lost 0 bases and the J gene lost 5 bases, with 10 bases spanning the gap. Carrying unique molecular identifiers, the cDNA also gained a universal primer site through template switching. From the 5' RACE reads, TCRdb called clonotypes with MiXCR, one entry per CDR3 protein. The data show some 460,000 distinct CDR3 sequences, around 14% seen once. Regarding this clonotype: Its antigen is unknown.

The data were also submitted as part of a second study, on yellow fever vaccine responses in identical twins.

The receptor was isolated from a young woman in good health. V and J are TRBV7-2 and TRBJ1-4; unclear D gene. The specimen sequenced was CD4+ T cells sorted from blood. CDR3 sequence reads: CASSLAHLGNEKLFF. The CDR3, as DNA: TGTGCCAGCAGCTTAGCGCACCTGGGGAATGAAAAACTGTTTTTT.